This T cell receptor (beta chain) was recovered during a study of blood T cell repertoires in COVID-19. On the study more broadly: Spain, Italy and the United States supplied samples that represented acute and convalescent COVID-19. Sample material is recorded as cDNA or gDNA derived from T cells, B-cell-depleted T cells, or PBMCs.

Clinical history as reported by participants underpinned cohort assignment. Recovered status applied to Cohort 3 donors who had two consecutive negative PCRs. It also applied to those with clearance or with symptom resolution. Profiled with immunoSEQ multiplex PCR; TCRdb holds only in-frame clones, not every one. The table lists over 200,000 clones, roughly 87% of them singletons, with approximately 11% in the top ten. The CDR3 runs 19 residues. Per germline, CDR1 MGHRA and CDR2 YSYEKL. The V segment lost 2 bases and the J segment 0 bases; nucleotides outside the gene matches: 10. V is TRBV4-1 and J is TRBJ2-3; the match to TRBD2 covers 11 bases. This sequence was found in a man aged 25-45 years who had recovered from COVID-19. What was sequenced was PBMCs or T cells enriched from blood (not recorded which). The DNA of the CDR3 is TGCGCCAGCAGCCAACCAACCACCCTAGCGGGGGGCAGCACAGATACGCAGTATTTT. This sequence encodes CASSQPTTLAGGSTDTQYF.